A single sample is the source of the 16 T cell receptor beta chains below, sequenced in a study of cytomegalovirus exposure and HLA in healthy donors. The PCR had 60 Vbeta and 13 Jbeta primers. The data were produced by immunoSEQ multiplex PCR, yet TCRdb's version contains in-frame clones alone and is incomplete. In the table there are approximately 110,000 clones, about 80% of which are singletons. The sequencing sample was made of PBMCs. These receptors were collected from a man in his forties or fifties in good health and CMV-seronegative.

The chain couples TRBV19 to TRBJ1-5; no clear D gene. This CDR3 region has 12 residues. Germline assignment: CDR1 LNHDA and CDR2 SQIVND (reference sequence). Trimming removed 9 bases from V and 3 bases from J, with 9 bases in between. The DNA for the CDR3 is TGTGCCAGCCACAGCCACAATCAGCCCCAGCATTTT. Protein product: CASHSHNQPQHF.

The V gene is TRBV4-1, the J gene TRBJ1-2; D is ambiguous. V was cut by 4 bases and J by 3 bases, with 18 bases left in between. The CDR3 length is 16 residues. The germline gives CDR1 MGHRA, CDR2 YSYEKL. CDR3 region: CASSLGSSTDYYGYTF. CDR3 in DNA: TGCGCCAGCAGCCTGGGCTCATCGACGGACTACTATGGCTACACCTTC.

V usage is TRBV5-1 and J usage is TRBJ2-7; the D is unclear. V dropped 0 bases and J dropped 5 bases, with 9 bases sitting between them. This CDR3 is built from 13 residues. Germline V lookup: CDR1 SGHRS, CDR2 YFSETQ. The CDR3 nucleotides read TGCGCCAGCAGCTTGGCCGGAGAGAACGAGCAGTACTTC. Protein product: CASSLAGENEQYF.

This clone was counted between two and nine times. The CDR3 is CASSRTSRRETQYF. The CDR3 DNA reads TGTGCCAGCAGTCGGACTAGCAGGAGGGAGACCCAGTACTTC. The rearrangement links TRBV2 to TRBJ2-5; 8 nucleotides match TRBD2. CDR1 SNHLY and CDR2 FYNNEI come from the germline V gene. CDR3 length equals 14 residues. J was trimmed by 5 bases and V by 5 bases; bases with no gene match: 7.

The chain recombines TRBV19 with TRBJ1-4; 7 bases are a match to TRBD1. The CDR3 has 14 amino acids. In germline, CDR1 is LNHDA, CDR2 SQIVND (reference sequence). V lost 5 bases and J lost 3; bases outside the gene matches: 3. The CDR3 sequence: CASSGGQANEKLFF. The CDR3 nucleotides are TGTGCCAGTAGTGGAGGACAGGCTAATGAAAAACTGTTTTTT.

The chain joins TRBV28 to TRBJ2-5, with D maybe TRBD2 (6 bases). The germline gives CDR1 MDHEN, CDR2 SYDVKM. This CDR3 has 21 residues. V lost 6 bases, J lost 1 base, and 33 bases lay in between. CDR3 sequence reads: CASSYPTPGVALIAAQETQYF. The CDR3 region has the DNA TGTGCCAGCAGCTACCCGACCCCCGGGGTGGCTCTGATAGCGGCCCAAGAGACCCAGTACTTC.

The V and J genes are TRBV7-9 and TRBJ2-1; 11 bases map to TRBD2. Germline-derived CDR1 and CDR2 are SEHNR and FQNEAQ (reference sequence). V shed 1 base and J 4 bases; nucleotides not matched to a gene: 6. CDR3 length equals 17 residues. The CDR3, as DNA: TGTGCCAGCAGCTTAGGTAGCGGGGGGGAACCATACAATGAGCAGTTCTTC. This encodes CASSLGSGGEPYNEQFF.

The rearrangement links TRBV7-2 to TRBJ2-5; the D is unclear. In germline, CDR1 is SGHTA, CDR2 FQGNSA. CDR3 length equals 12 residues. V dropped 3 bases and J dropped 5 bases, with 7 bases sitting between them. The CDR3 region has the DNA TGTGCCAGCAGCTTTGGCACGGAGACCCAGTACTTC. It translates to CASSFGTETQYF.

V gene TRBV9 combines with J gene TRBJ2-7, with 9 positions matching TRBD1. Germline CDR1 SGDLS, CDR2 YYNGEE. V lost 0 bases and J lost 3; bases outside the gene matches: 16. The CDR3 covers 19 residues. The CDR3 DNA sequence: TGTGCCAGCAGCGTAGAAACCAAATGGGGACAGGGAAGGGTCTACGAGCAGTACTTC. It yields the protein CASSVETKWGQGRVYEQYF.

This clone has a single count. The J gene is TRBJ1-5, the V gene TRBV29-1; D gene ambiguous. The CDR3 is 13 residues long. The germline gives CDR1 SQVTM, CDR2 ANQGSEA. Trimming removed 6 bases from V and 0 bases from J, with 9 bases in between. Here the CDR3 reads CSVATYSNQPQHF. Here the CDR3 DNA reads TGCAGCGTAGCGACCTATAGCAATCAGCCCCAGCATTTT. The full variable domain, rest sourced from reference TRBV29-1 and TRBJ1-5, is SAVISQKPSRDICQRGTSLTIQCQVDSQVTMMFWYRQQPGQSLTLIATANQGSEATYESGFVIDKFPISRPNLTFSTLTVSNMSPEDSSIYLCSVATYSNQPQHFGDGTRLSIL.

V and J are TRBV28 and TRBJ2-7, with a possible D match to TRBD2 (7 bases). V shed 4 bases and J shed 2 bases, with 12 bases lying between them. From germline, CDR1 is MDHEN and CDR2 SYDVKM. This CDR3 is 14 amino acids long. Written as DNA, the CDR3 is TGTGCCAGCAGTTCCCTAGGGGGGGCCTACGAGCAGTACTTC. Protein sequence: CASSSLGGAYEQYF.

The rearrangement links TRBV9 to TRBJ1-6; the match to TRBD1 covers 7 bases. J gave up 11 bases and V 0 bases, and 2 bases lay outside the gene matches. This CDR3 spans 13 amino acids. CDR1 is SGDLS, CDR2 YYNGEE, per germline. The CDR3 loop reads CASSVAQGAPLHF. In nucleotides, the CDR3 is TGTGCCAGCAGCGTAGCCCAGGGGGCACCCCTCCACTTT.

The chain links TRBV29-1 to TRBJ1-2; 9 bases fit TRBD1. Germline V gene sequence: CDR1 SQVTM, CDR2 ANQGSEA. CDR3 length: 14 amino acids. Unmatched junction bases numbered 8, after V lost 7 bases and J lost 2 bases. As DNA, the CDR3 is TGCAGCGCTTCCAGGACAGGGGCCAACTATGGCTACACCTTC. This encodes CSASRTGANYGYTF.

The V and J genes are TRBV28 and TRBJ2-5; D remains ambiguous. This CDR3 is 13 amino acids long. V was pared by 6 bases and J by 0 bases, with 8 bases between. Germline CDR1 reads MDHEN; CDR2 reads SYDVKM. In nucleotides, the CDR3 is TGTGCCAGCAGGCCTAGGTACCAAGAGACCCAGTACTTC. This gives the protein CASRPRYQETQYF.

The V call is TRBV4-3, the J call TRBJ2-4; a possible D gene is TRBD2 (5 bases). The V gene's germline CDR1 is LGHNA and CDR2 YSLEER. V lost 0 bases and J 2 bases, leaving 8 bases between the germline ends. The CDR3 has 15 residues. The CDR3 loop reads CASSQEGDTKNIQYF. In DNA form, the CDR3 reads TGCGCCAGCAGCCAAGAGGGAGACACCAAAAACATTCAGTACTTC.

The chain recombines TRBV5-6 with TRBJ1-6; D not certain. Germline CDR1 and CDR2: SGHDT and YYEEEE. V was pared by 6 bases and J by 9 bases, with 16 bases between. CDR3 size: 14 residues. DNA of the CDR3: TGTGCCAGCACCATCGGTACTATAATTTCACCCCTCCACTTT. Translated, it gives CASTIGTIISPLHF.